This record covers a single TCR beta chain. Data came from immunoSEQ multiplex PCR; TCRdb stores just in-frame clones and leaves some out. The sample has about 76,000 clones; around 96% are singletons. V shed 0 bases and J shed 3 bases, with 8 bases lying between them. Germline CDR1 reads SGHAT; CDR2 reads FQNNGV. This CDR3 has 14 residues. The time point here: recipient sample about 28 days before transplant, after cytoreduction. Recipients were bled about 28 days pretransplant and at posttransplant days 30, 100, 180. The data were obtained in a study of T cell clonotyping in hematopoietic cell transplantation.

This receptor was obtained from a woman aged 45 to 65 with acute myeloid leukemia. Some clones in this sample may be carry-over from other donors' samples. This sample comprised peripheral blood mononuclear cells, obtained before stem cell transplant. The V gene is TRBV11-2, the J gene TRBJ1-2, with D hard to call. The CDR3 DNA reads TGTGCCAGCAGCTTAGAGATTACCGACTATGGCTACACCTTC. Amino acid sequence: CASSLEITDYGYTF.